Below, one T cell receptor beta chain is given with its context. Its matching antigen is unknown. The record originates from a study of beta chain features in type 1 diabetes. Study-wide results and caveats: Shorter TCRB CDR3s, moderately but significantly so, were found in Type 1 diabetes patients in all four CD4+ subsets.

What was sequenced were expressed TCRB transcripts, since all of the isolated RNA had been reverse transcribed. Naive, central memory and regulatory T cell samples came to a mean of approximately 3.57 million reads. Profiling relied on immunoSEQ multiplex PCR, and the TCRdb table lists in-frame clones only, not all of them. Altogether a few hundred thousand clones are present, roughly a quarter being singletons, with the ten largest covering approximately 0.011%. The CDR3 spans 17 residues. CDR1 is SNHLY and CDR2 is FYNNEI in the germline V gene. The junction had 17 bases not matched to a gene; V was cut back by 7 bases and J by 6 bases.

The source is a woman aged 25 to 39 with type 1 diabetes. This rearrangement joins TRBV2 to TRBJ2-1; 8 bases map to TRBD2. Sequencing input: naive CD4+ T cells from blood. DNA of the CDR3: TGTGCCAGCATACTAAGAGTAGCGGGACACCAGGGCAATGAGCAGTTCTTC. This encodes CASILRVAGHQGNEQFF.